This is a list of T cell receptor beta chains from one sample in a study of post-analysis software for immune sequencing data. TCRdb analysed the PCR reads with MiXCR anew, one entry per CDR3 protein. This table holds under 200,000 distinct CDR3 sequences, around 36% found once. The sample was blood, taken after autologous hematopoietic stem cell transplantation. The receptors were sampled from a girl aged 5-17 years with multiple sclerosis. Both conserved end residues are part of each CDR3. Each record gives: J gene, clone size, V gene, D gene, CDR3 DNA, CDR3 protein. D genes are given only for firm matches. Clone size is not always given. Where it is, it says once, few, many or a class for expanded clones.

J gene: TRBJ2-5; clone size: .; V gene: TRBV11-2; D gene: .; CDR3 DNA: TGTGCCAGCAGCCCCGACCGTCTCGAGACCCAGTACTTC; CDR3 protein: CASSPDRLETQYF
J gene: TRBJ2-3; clone size: once; V gene: TRBV13; D gene: .; CDR3 DNA: TGTGCCAGCAGCTGTGGCAGATCCACAGATACGCAGTATTTT; CDR3 protein: CASSCGRSTDTQYF
J gene: TRBJ2-1; clone size: .; V gene: TRBV28; D gene: TRBD1; CDR3 DNA: TGTGCCAGCAGTCTATCTGGACAGGGGGTTTCGTACAATGAGCAGTTCTTC; CDR3 protein: CASSLSGQGVSYNEQFF
J gene: TRBJ1-1; clone size: few; V gene: TRBV5-1; D gene: .; CDR3 DNA: TGCGCCAGCAGCTTGGAGGGCAGGATGAACACTGAAGCTTTCTTT; CDR3 protein: CASSLEGRMNTEAFF
J gene: TRBJ1-6; clone size: .; V gene: TRBV7-3; D gene: TRBD1; CDR3 DNA: TGTGCCGGCAGTACACAGGGGGATAATTCACCCCTCCACTTT; CDR3 protein: CAGSTQGDNSPLHF
J gene: TRBJ2-7; clone size: .; V gene: TRBV14; D gene: .; CDR3 DNA: TGTGCCAGCAGCCATCCCGGGACGGCGACCTACGAGCAGTACTTC; CDR3 protein: CASSHPGTATYEQYF
J gene: TRBJ2-7; clone size: .; V gene: TRBV7-2; D gene: .; CDR3 DNA: TGTGCCAGCAGCTTAGCGACGCTACCCTCCTACGATGAGCAGTACTTC; CDR3 protein: CASSLATLPSYDEQYF
J gene: TRBJ2-1; clone size: .; V gene: TRBV29-1; D gene: .; CDR3 DNA: TGCAGCGCGGGGGACTCCAGCTCCTACAATGAGCAGTTCTTC; CDR3 protein: CSAGDSSSYNEQFF
J gene: TRBJ2-2; clone size: .; V gene: TRBV24-1; D gene: TRBD2; CDR3 DNA: TGTGCCGCCAGTGACCGGACTAGCGGGGGCACCGGGGAGCTGTTTTTT; CDR3 protein: CAASDRTSGGTGELFF
J gene: TRBJ2-7; clone size: .; V gene: TRBV2; D gene: TRBD1; CDR3 DNA: TGTGCCAGCGGAAGGTGGACAGGGGTCTACGAGCAGTACTTC; CDR3 protein: CASGRWTGVYEQYF
J gene: TRBJ2-1; clone size: few; V gene: TRBV4-3; D gene: .; CDR3 DNA: TGCGCCAGCAGCCAAGAAGGGGGGCGATCCTTCGGGTACAATGAGCAGTTCTTC; CDR3 protein: CASSQEGGRSFGYNEQFF
J gene: TRBJ1-2; clone size: .; V gene: TRBV28; D gene: .; CDR3 DNA: TGTGCCAGCAGTTCTTCCCAGTTTCACCTTATCTATGGCTACACCTTC; CDR3 protein: CASSSSQFHLIYGYTF
J gene: TRBJ1-6; clone size: many; V gene: TRBV29-1; D gene: .; CDR3 DNA: TGCAGCGCGAGGGTCACCTATAATTCACCCCTCCACTTT; CDR3 protein: CSARVTYNSPLHF
J gene: TRBJ2-1; clone size: few; V gene: TRBV20-1; D gene: TRBD2; CDR3 DNA: TGCAGTGCTAGGGTTCTGGCTAGCGGGATGGGGTACAATGAGCAGTTCTTC; CDR3 protein: CSARVLASGMGYNEQFF
J gene: TRBJ2-1; clone size: many; V gene: TRBV6-4; D gene: TRBD2; CDR3 DNA: TGTGCCAGCAGTGACGGTAGCGGGGGTAACAATGAGCAGTTCTTC; CDR3 protein: CASSDGSGGNNEQFF
J gene: TRBJ2-2; clone size: .; V gene: TRBV9; D gene: .; CDR3 DNA: TGTGCCAGCAGCGTAGGGCTCGCCGGGGAGCTGTTTTTT; CDR3 protein: CASSVGLAGELFF
J gene: TRBJ2-6; clone size: once; V gene: TRBV7-9; D gene: TRBD2; CDR3 DNA: TGTGCCAGCAGCTTGCTAGCGGGTGTCTCTGGGGCCAACGTCCTGACTTTC; CDR3 protein: CASSLLAGVSGANVLTF
J gene: TRBJ1-1; clone size: .; V gene: TRBV30; D gene: .; CDR3 DNA: TGTGCCTGGAGTGTAGAGGGGAACACTGAAGCTTTCTTT; CDR3 protein: CAWSVEGNTEAFF
J gene: TRBJ2-3; clone size: few; V gene: TRBV20-1; D gene: TRBD2; CDR3 DNA: TGCAGTGCTAGACTAGCGGGGGGAACCCTAGATACGCAGTATTTT; CDR3 protein: CSARLAGGTLDTQYF
J gene: TRBJ2-1; clone size: few; V gene: TRBV3-1; D gene: TRBD2; CDR3 DNA: TGTGCCAGCAGCCAAGGTTGGACTAGCGATGAGCAGTTCTTC; CDR3 protein: CASSQGWTSDEQFF
J gene: TRBJ2-3; clone size: .; V gene: TRBV9; D gene: .; CDR3 DNA: TGTGCCAGCAGCGTAGGTGAGCGGCTTCGCACAGATACGCAGTATTTT; CDR3 protein: CASSVGERLRTDTQYF
J gene: TRBJ2-5; clone size: .; V gene: TRBV5-1; D gene: .; CDR3 DNA: TGCGCCAGCAGCTCGTTCGGTGGGCAAGAGACCCAGTACTTC; CDR3 protein: CASSSFGGQETQYF
J gene: TRBJ1-5; clone size: .; V gene: TRBV28; D gene: .; CDR3 DNA: TGTGCCAGCAGTCTCGGGGCTCAGGCCCTAAATCAGCCCCAGCATTTT; CDR3 protein: CASSLGAQALNQPQHF
J gene: TRBJ2-1; clone size: .; V gene: TRBV7-2; D gene: .; CDR3 DNA: TGTGCCAGCAGCGTCATGCAGAGTGAGCAGTTCTTC; CDR3 protein: CASSVMQSEQFF
J gene: TRBJ2-3; clone size: .; V gene: TRBV10-3; D gene: TRBD2; CDR3 DNA: TGTGCCACCCTGGCCGGGACTAGGACGGCAGATACGCAGTATTTT; CDR3 protein: CATLAGTRTADTQYF
J gene: TRBJ2-3; clone size: few; V gene: TRBV5-4; D gene: .; CDR3 DNA: TGTGCCAGCAGCTACGGGGAGGTAGATACGCAGTATTTT; CDR3 protein: CASSYGEVDTQYF
J gene: TRBJ2-1; clone size: .; V gene: TRBV3-1; D gene: TRBD2; CDR3 DNA: TGTGCCAGCAGCCAAGATACGCGGGAGGGGACCTACAATGAGCAGTTCTTC; CDR3 protein: CASSQDTREGTYNEQFF
J gene: TRBJ2-1; clone size: few; V gene: TRBV24-1; D gene: .; CDR3 DNA: TGTGCCACCAGTTCTCTTGATGAGCAGTTCTTC; CDR3 protein: CATSSLDEQFF
J gene: TRBJ2-5; clone size: few; V gene: TRBV3-1; D gene: TRBD1; CDR3 DNA: TGTGCCAGCAGCCAGCCGAACAGGGGGCTCGAGACCCAGTACTTC; CDR3 protein: CASSQPNRGLETQYF
J gene: TRBJ1-6; clone size: .; V gene: TRBV7-2; D gene: .; CDR3 DNA: TGTGCCAGCAGCGCCCGGGGCAGGGTGGGACATTCACCCCTCCACTTT; CDR3 protein: CASSARGRVGHSPLHF
J gene: TRBJ2-7; clone size: .; V gene: TRBV29-1; D gene: TRBD1; CDR3 DNA: TGCAGCGTTCCCAAGGGGGCGGGTGAGCAGTACTTC; CDR3 protein: CSVPKGAGEQYF
J gene: TRBJ2-7; clone size: .; V gene: TRBV7-6; D gene: TRBD1; CDR3 DNA: TGTGCCAGCAGCTTAAGGAACAGGGGCTCCTACGAGCAGTACTTC; CDR3 protein: CASSLRNRGSYEQYF
J gene: TRBJ1-2; clone size: few; V gene: TRBV28; D gene: TRBD1; CDR3 DNA: TGTGCCAGCAGTTCCCCCTCCGGGACAGGTGGGGGTACGGGTGGCTACACCTTC; CDR3 protein: CASSSPSGTGGGTGGYTF
J gene: TRBJ2-7; clone size: .; V gene: TRBV20-1; D gene: TRBD1; CDR3 DNA: TGCAGTGCTAGACCTGGACAGGGGGCCTCCTACGAGCAGTACTTC; CDR3 protein: CSARPGQGASYEQYF
J gene: TRBJ2-5; clone size: .; V gene: TRBV6-1; D gene: .; CDR3 DNA: TGTGCCAGCAGTACAGCGGACCCTGGGGGAGAGACCCAGTACTTC; CDR3 protein: CASSTADPGGETQYF
J gene: TRBJ2-5; clone size: few; V gene: TRBV13; D gene: .; CDR3 DNA: TGTGCCAGCAGCAAACGGGTTTTGGAGACCCAGTACTTC; CDR3 protein: CASSKRVLETQYF
J gene: TRBJ1-1; clone size: .; V gene: TRBV20-1; D gene: .; CDR3 DNA: TGCAGTGCTAGACTGCCCGGACGTCCCACTGAAGCTTTCTTT; CDR3 protein: CSARLPGRPTEAFF
J gene: TRBJ2-3; clone size: .; V gene: TRBV5-1; D gene: TRBD2; CDR3 DNA: TGCGCCAGCAGCTTGGAGGCTAGCGGGATTGTAGATACGCAGTATTTT; CDR3 protein: CASSLEASGIVDTQYF
J gene: TRBJ2-3; clone size: few; V gene: TRBV15; D gene: TRBD2; CDR3 DNA: TGTGCCACCAGCCCGCGGGAGGACCTCACAGATACGCAGTATTTT; CDR3 protein: CATSPREDLTDTQYF
J gene: TRBJ2-1; clone size: few; V gene: TRBV20-1; D gene: TRBD2; CDR3 DNA: TGCAGTGCCCCTTCGGCCGGGACTAGCGGAAAGCCCACGGGGGACAATGAGCAGTTCTTC; CDR3 protein: CSAPSAGTSGKPTGDNEQFF
J gene: TRBJ2-5; clone size: once; V gene: TRBV28; D gene: .; CDR3 DNA: TGTGCCAGCGGTGCGGGGAGCAGGACCCAAGAGACCCAGTACTTC; CDR3 protein: CASGAGSRTQETQYF
J gene: TRBJ2-2; clone size: few; V gene: TRBV12-3/TRBV12-4; D gene: .; CDR3 DNA: TGTGCCAGCAGTTTTGTGTTGGAGGGGGAGGCGAACACCGGGGAGCTGTTTTTT; CDR3 protein: CASSFVLEGEANTGELFF
J gene: TRBJ2-5; clone size: once; V gene: TRBV18; D gene: .; CDR3 DNA: TGTGCCAGCTCACCAACGGGGCAAGGGACCCAGTACTTC; CDR3 protein: CASSPTGQGTQYF
J gene: TRBJ2-1; clone size: .; V gene: TRBV29-1; D gene: .; CDR3 DNA: TGCAGCGTTGAAGGAGTGGGGGGCTACCCCTACAATGAGCAGTTCTTC; CDR3 protein: CSVEGVGGYPYNEQFF
J gene: TRBJ2-3; clone size: .; V gene: TRBV15; D gene: .; CDR3 DNA: TGTGCCACCAGCACTAGCACAGATACGCAGTATTTT; CDR3 protein: CATSTSTDTQYF
J gene: TRBJ2-1; clone size: .; V gene: TRBV7-7; D gene: .; CDR3 DNA: TGTGCTAGCAGCTTAGCAGGGTTCAATGAGCAGTTCTTC; CDR3 protein: CASSLAGFNEQFF
J gene: TRBJ1-6; clone size: .; V gene: TRBV7-2; D gene: .; CDR3 DNA: TGTGCCAGCAGCGGAAGCTCCTATAATTCACCCCTCCACTTT; CDR3 protein: CASSGSSYNSPLHF
J gene: TRBJ2-7; clone size: .; V gene: TRBV11-3; D gene: .; CDR3 DNA: TGTGCCAGCAGCTCAAACCCAGAACCCTCCTACAATGAGCAGTACTTC; CDR3 protein: CASSSNPEPSYNEQYF
J gene: TRBJ2-5; clone size: once; V gene: TRBV7-2; D gene: .; CDR3 DNA: TGTGCCAGCAGCTTAGGTCGGGGGGCGCGAGGAGAGACCCAGTACTTC; CDR3 protein: CASSLGRGARGETQYF
J gene: TRBJ1-2; clone size: .; V gene: TRBV4-2; D gene: .; CDR3 DNA: TGTGCCAGCAGCCAGGAACGGGGGGCGGACTATGGCTACACCTTC; CDR3 protein: CASSQERGADYGYTF
J gene: TRBJ2-3; clone size: .; V gene: TRBV5-1; D gene: .; CDR3 DNA: TGCGCCAGCAGCCTCCAAACCGGGGATACGCAGTATTTT; CDR3 protein: CASSLQTGDTQYF
J gene: TRBJ1-5; clone size: few; V gene: TRBV6-5; D gene: .; CDR3 DNA: TGTGCCAGCAGTTACTCACAGTATAGCAATCAGCCCCAGCATTTT; CDR3 protein: CASSYSQYSNQPQHF
J gene: TRBJ2-7; clone size: .; V gene: TRBV29-1; D gene: .; CDR3 DNA: TGCAGCGTTGTTCAGTCCTCTGACTATATCTACGAGCAGTACTTC; CDR3 protein: CSVVQSSDYIYEQYF
J gene: TRBJ2-7; clone size: few; V gene: TRBV7-2; D gene: .; CDR3 DNA: TGTGCCAGCAGCCCGCGGCTGGGGGACCAGTACTTC; CDR3 protein: CASSPRLGDQYF
J gene: TRBJ2-7; clone size: few; V gene: TRBV5-1; D gene: .; CDR3 DNA: TGCGCCAGCAGCTTGTGGGCCGGTCAGGCTTACTCCTACGAGCAGTACTTC; CDR3 protein: CASSLWAGQAYSYEQYF